The source of this TCR beta chain is a study of cytomegalovirus exposure and HLA in healthy donors. Study as a whole: Early on, a data release was issued that held roughly 80 million unique TCRs from HLA-typed donors.

This clone was seen more than once but under ten times. As yet, its antigen is unknown. Study findings and constraints: The likely origin of a cluster of highly shared sequence variants was a sequencing artifact. TCR association rates varied by HLA locus in a later analysis, with DRB1 highest and HLA-C lowest.

The PCR was carried out with 60 Vbeta primers and 13 Jbeta primers. TCRdb's table, derived via immunoSEQ multiplex PCR, lists solely in-frame clones and lacks some. The sample lists around 140,000 clones, about four fifths occurring once. Germline lookup yields CDR1 MNHEY and CDR2 SVGAGI. The V end lost 10 bases, the J end lost 0 bases, and 4 bases lay between the germline ends. This CDR3 has 12 residues. What was sequenced was PBMCs. This TCR derives from a male donor in good health and CMV-seronegative. This chain uses TRBV6-5 with TRBJ2-6; D gene ambiguous. The CDR3 DNA is TGTGCCACGAGCTCTGGGGCCAACGTCCTGACTTTC. Protein: CATSSGANVLTF.